Listed below are T cell receptor beta chains from one sample, sequenced in a study of T cells after yellow fever vaccination. TCRdb analysed the 5' RACE reads with MiXCR anew, one entry per CDR3 protein. The sample consists of fewer than 400,000 distinct CDR3 sequences, about 10% of them appearing once. Sample: CD4+ T cells sorted from PBMCs, taken 45 days after the yellow fever booster vaccination. Receptor source: a man between 18 and 29 years old who received the YFV17D yellow fever vaccine. Both conserved end residues are trimmed from each CDR3. Fields, in order: J gene, V gene, clone size, CDR3 protein. Clone size is given for some rows only: seen once, a few or many times, or a class if the clone is expanded.

>TRBJ1-3|TRBV20-1|-
SAGGNTIY
>TRBJ2-1|TRBV29-1|-
SVDPAGVFEQF
>TRBJ2-5|TRBV5-6|-
ASSKAGGETQY
>TRBJ2-7|TRBV18|many
ASSRTGVEQY
>TRBJ1-5|TRBV5-5|few
ASSFEGGRAAQH
>TRBJ1-1|TRBV4-1|few
ASSQVPGTAKAF
>TRBJ2-7|TRBV4-2|many
ASSLHPGQGGNEQY
>TRBJ1-4|TRBV5-6|many
ASSFDRSEKLF
>TRBJ1-6|TRBV7-8|-
ASSLEVYNSPLH
>TRBJ2-1|TRBV4-2|few
ASSQGRLARGSNNEQF
>TRBJ1-5|TRBV28|-
ASNPGGTGQPQH
>TRBJ2-2|TRBV6-5|many
ASSVASNTGELF
>TRBJ2-1|TRBV28|many
ASSGQGVDSEQF
>TRBJ2-5|TRBV18|few
ASSPVPETQY
>TRBJ1-1|TRBV19|-
ASSWGRDTEAF
>TRBJ2-3|TRBV20-1|-
SARGTDTDTQY
>TRBJ2-3|TRBV5-1|-
ASAPGRRDTDTQY
>TRBJ2-1|TRBV20-1|-
SAPETGYNEQF
>TRBJ2-7|TRBV5-5|many
ASSRGQGAYEQY
>TRBJ1-2|TRBV7-2|-
ASSLAGAYYGYT
>TRBJ1-5|TRBV20-1|-
SAPRGQGSNQPQH
>TRBJ1-1|TRBV29-1|few
SAGGTGGLLNTEAF
>TRBJ2-1|TRBV20-1|few
SARDPTVNEQF
>TRBJ2-5|TRBV6-5|-
ASSYGNGGQETQY
>TRBJ2-3|TRBV4-3|-
ASSQDLGRRDTQY
>TRBJ2-3|TRBV14|-
ASSQDRGRSTDTQY
>TRBJ2-3|TRBV5-1|few
ASILNPTRLSTDTQY
>TRBJ2-6|TRBV7-7|few
ASRPGHWKSGANVLT
>TRBJ1-1|TRBV18|-
ASSAPNTEAF
>TRBJ2-1|TRBV9|many
ASSVGTGTAAYNEQF
>TRBJ2-1|TRBV9|-
ASSVGGGMGQF
>TRBJ1-2|TRBV4-3|-
ASSQDEVWGYGYT
>TRBJ1-2|TRBV6-5|-
ASSYSPGRNYGYT
>TRBJ1-3|TRBV28|few
ASTQISGNTIY
>TRBJ2-1|TRBV7-2|many
ASTAGRYNEQF
>TRBJ2-3|TRBV7-2|-
ASSSLGVRDTQY
>TRBJ1-2|TRBV3-1|-
ASSITSVYGYT
>TRBJ2-3|TRBV7-6|many
ASSPTRASGDTQY
>TRBJ2-5|TRBV5-5|-
ASSLGGYGETQY
>TRBJ2-2|TRBV12-3/TRBV12-4|-
ASRADRGLTGELF
>TRBJ2-3|TRBV9|-
ASSPRGGASGGNRGVPDTQY
>TRBJ1-1|TRBV15|few
ATSRGGVANTEAF
>TRBJ2-1|TRBV4-3|many
ASSQVGAGISNEQF
>TRBJ2-5|TRBV28|-
ASSRPNQETQY
>TRBJ1-6|TRBV21-1|-
ASSTTDGTGGNSPLH
>TRBJ2-3|TRBV6-1|few
ASSEEGAGVPIDTQY
>TRBJ2-6|TRBV7-2|many
ASSLNPYSGANVLT
>TRBJ2-5|TRBV24-1|-
ATSDTTGAQETQY
>TRBJ2-7|TRBV7-2|-
ASSTGRISYEQY
>TRBJ2-1|TRBV3-1|few
ASSHDSGMYNEQF
>TRBJ2-3|TRBV20-1|few
SARIRGSTDTQY
>TRBJ1-3|TRBV4-3|-
ASSRMPAGAQTGNTIY
>TRBJ1-1|TRBV29-1|few
SVGRVNTEAF
>TRBJ2-2|TRBV27|few
ASSLSLGSGELF
>TRBJ2-3|TRBV4-3|many
ASSQTISDTQY
>TRBJ1-5|TRBV2|many
ASSDVGGSDQPQH
>TRBJ2-5|TRBV6-6|-
ASRRGRETQY
>TRBJ2-1|TRBV12-3/TRBV12-4|few
ASSLGSQF
>TRBJ2-3|TRBV10-3|-
ATGADTQY